The TCR beta chain under discussion was sequenced for a study of CD8 T cells in ankylosing spondylitis (dated by TCRdb to 2016 to 2017). Concerning the study at large: T cell receptor beta repertoires were profiled in healthy donors and ankylosing spondylitis patients so that disease-linked TCR variants could be found. The whole study cohort included some 100 healthy donors and under 30 ankylosing spondylitis patients. Peripheral blood was sampled, and synovial fluid was also collected from ankylosing spondylitis patients. Results the study describes overall, beyond this receptor: Some motif variants had previously been reported in the synovial fluid and blood of reactive arthritis patients, which suggests shared mechanisms of disease initiation. In peripheral blood, the disease-linked clones were found at relatively low frequencies and had a CD8+ phenotype. A TCR beta motif of several highly homologous amino acid variants appeared characteristic of blood from ankylosing spondylitis patients. Significant enrichment of the disease-linked clones was reported in matched synovial fluid samples from ankylosing spondylitis patients.

In the case of this clonotype: This receptor's antigen is unknown. No per-base quality is available; no much larger clone lies one base away.

CDR1 and CDR2, per the germline V gene, are SNHLY and FYNNEI. The CDR3 spans 14 residues, from the cysteine through the phenylalanine. Only CDR3 DNA is held: 42 bases, read in frame from base 1. Trimming removed 2 bases from V and 7 bases from J, leaving 11 bases between the germline ends. The data were produced on an Illumina HiSeq 2500. Quantitative 5'-RACE with molecular barcodes was the method used to prepare the TCR beta libraries. As for the original processing: Disease-linked TCR variants were identified with a new computational method built on a probabilistic model of VDJ rearrangement. TCRdb applied fastp at Q25 and MiXCR to the public reads, then kept only in-frame beta chains. Rows with a matching CDR3 protein are joined into one entry that keeps the most common DNA and genes. TCRdb, not the original authors, processed these V and J calls. The sample yields around 35,000 distinct CDR3 sequences; roughly 9.6% were counted once. The ten largest make up around 20% of the sample.

For each ankylosing spondylitis patient, the synovial fluid sample was matched to a blood sample from that same patient. The source is a male donor with ankylosing spondylitis. Recombination joined TRBV2 with TRBJ1-4, with no reliable assignment of the D segment. Source material: synovial fluid, either unsorted or a sorted T cell fraction (not recorded which). The DNA sequence is as follows: TGTGCCAGCAGTGAATTAGGGCGACGTGAAAAACTGTTTTTT. This sequence encodes CASSELGRREKLFF. Reference TRBV2 and TRBJ1-4 proteins supply the regions before and after the CDR3; the full variable domain is: EPEVTQTPSHQVTQMGQEVILRCVPISNHLYFYWYRQILGQKVEFLVSFYNNEISEKSEIFDDQFSVERPDGSNFTLKIRSTKLEDSAMYFCASSELGRREKLFFGSGTQLSVL.